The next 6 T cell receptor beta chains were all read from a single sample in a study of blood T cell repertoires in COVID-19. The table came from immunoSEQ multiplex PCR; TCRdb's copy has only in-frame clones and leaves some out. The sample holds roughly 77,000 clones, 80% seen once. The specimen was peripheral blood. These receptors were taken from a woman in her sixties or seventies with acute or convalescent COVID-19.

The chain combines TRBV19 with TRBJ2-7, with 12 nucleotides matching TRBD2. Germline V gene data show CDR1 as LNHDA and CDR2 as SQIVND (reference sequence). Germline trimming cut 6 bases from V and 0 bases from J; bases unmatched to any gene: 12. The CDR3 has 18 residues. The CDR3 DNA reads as TGTGCCAGTAGGTTAACTAGCGGGGGGCCAAGGAGCTCCTACGAGCAGTACTTC. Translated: CASRLTSGGPRSSYEQYF.

DNA for the CDR3: TGTGCCAGCAGGGACAGGTCTCGCGGGGAGCTGTTTTTT. As protein: CASRDRSRGELFF. The chain has TRBV2 and TRBJ2-2, with TRBD1 matching 7 bases. The CDR3 is 13 residues long. The J segment lost 7 bases and the V segment lost 6 bases, leaving 5 bases of the junction unmatched. Per the germline V gene, CDR1 is SNHLY and CDR2 is FYNNEI.

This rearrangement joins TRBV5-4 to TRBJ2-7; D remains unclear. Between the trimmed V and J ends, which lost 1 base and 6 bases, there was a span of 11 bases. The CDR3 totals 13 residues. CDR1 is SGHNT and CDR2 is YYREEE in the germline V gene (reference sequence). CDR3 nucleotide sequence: TGTGCCAGCAGCTTGAGTTCGACGGGCGAGCAGTACTTC. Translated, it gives CASSLSSTGEQYF.

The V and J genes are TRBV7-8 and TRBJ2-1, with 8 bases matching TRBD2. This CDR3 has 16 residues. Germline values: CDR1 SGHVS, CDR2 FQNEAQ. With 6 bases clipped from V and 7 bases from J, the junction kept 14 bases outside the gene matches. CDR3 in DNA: TGTGCCAGCAGACCGGAGGGACTAGTTGAAGGAAATGAGCAGTTCTTC. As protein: CASRPEGLVEGNEQFF.

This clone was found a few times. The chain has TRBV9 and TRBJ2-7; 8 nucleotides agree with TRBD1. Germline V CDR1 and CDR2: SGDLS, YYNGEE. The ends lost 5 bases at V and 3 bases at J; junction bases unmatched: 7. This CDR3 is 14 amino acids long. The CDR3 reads CASSLTGDYYEQYF. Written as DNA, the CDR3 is TGTGCCAGCAGTTTGACAGGGGATTACTACGAGCAGTACTTC.

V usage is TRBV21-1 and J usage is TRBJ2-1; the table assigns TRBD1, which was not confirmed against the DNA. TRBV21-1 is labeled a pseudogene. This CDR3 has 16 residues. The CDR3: CASTKKGVPLGNEQFF. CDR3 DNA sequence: TGTGCCAGCACTAAAAAAGGGGTACCCCTAGGCAATGAGCAGTTCTTC.